This passage covers 31 T cell receptor beta chains from one sample sequenced in a study of blood T cell repertoires in COVID-19. Produced via immunoSEQ multiplex PCR; TCRdb's table is partial and in-frame only. The table has about 62,000 clones, about nine tenths seen once; the top ten hold roughly 1.4%. The sample comprised peripheral blood. These receptor sequences come from an elderly woman with acute or convalescent COVID-19.

The chain combines TRBV7-2 with TRBJ2-5; D may be TRBD2 (5 bases). From germline, CDR1 is SGHTA and CDR2 FQGNSA. Trimming stripped 5 bases from V and 5 bases from J, with 15 bases between. The CDR3 runs to 14 residues. The CDR3 sequence: CASSRARRAETQYF. DNA for the CDR3: TGTGCCAGCAGCCGGGCCCGGCGGGCGGAGACCCAGTACTTC.

V gene TRBV4-1 combines with J gene TRBJ2-2; 7 bases agree with TRBD2. The CDR3 covers 16 residues. The germline CDR1 and CDR2 sequences are MGHRA and YSYEKL. The V segment lost 5 bases and the J segment 5 bases; nucleotides outside the gene matches: 11. DNA for the CDR3: TGCGCCAGCAGCTGGGTCCCGGGACTAACAACCGGGGAGCTGTTTTTT. Amino acid sequence: CASSWVPGLTTGELFF.

This chain joins TRBV10-1 and TRBJ1-5, with D perhaps TRBD1 (5 bases). The CDR3 sequence is 15 residues long. In germline, CDR1 is WNHNN, CDR2 SYGVQD (reference sequence). Trimming stripped 3 bases from V and 5 bases from J, with 14 bases between. CDR3 bases: TGCGCCAGCAGTGACCACTGGACACCGGATCAGCCCCAGCATTTT. This encodes CASSDHWTPDQPQHF.

This chain connects TRBV19 to TRBJ1-4; D call uncertain. Germline V CDR1 and CDR2: LNHDA, SQIVND (reference sequence). V lost 6 bases and J 7 bases, leaving 18 bases between the germline ends. This CDR3 has 15 residues. The chain's CDR3 is CASRQHYNNVEKLFF. The CDR3 DNA is TGTGCCAGTAGGCAACATTATAATAATGTTGAAAAACTGTTTTTT. Full variable domain (rest looked up from reference TRBV19 and TRBJ1-4): DGGITQSPKYLFRKEGQNVTLSCEQNLNHDAMYWYRQDPGQGLRLIYYSQIVNDFQKGDIAEGYSVSREKKESFPLTVTSAQKNPTAFYLCASRQHYNNVEKLFFGSGTQLSVL.

The rearrangement links TRBV4-2 to TRBJ1-3, with 7 bases fitting TRBD1. Unmatched junction bases numbered 2, after V lost 4 bases and J lost 2 bases. Germline CDR1 is LGHNA and CDR2 is YNFKEQ. CDR3 size: 14 residues. CDR3 amino acids: CASSRDRAGNTIYF. The DNA of the CDR3 is TGTGCCAGCAGCCGAGACAGGGCTGGAAACACCATATATTTT.

V usage is TRBV7-8 and J usage is TRBJ1-5; 10 bases align to TRBD1. Germline V CDR1 and CDR2: SGHVS, FQNEAQ. The CDR3 sequence is 15 residues long. J was trimmed by 9 bases and V by 5 bases; bases with no gene match: 10. The CDR3 nucleotides are TGTGCCAGCAGCCGAAGGACAGGGGGGCTCGGGCCCCAGCATTTT. This sequence encodes CASSRRTGGLGPQHF.

The gene calls are TRBV5-1 and TRBJ2-5, with 7 bases lining up with TRBD1. CDR1 is SGHRS and CDR2 is YFSETQ in the germline V gene. V shed 3 bases, J shed 4 bases, and the junction held 9 bases outside the gene matches. The CDR3 has 15 residues. This CDR3 reads CASSSTGTPGETQYF. CDR3 nucleotides: TGCGCCAGCAGCTCGACAGGGACCCCGGGAGAGACCCAGTACTTC.

For the CDR3, the DNA is TGTGCCACGGGGGCGGGACAGGGTTTTACCGGGGAGCTGTTTTTT. It specifies CATGAGQGFTGELFF. This chain links TRBV11-1 with TRBJ2-2, with 9 bases aligning to TRBD1. CDR1 is SGHAT and CDR2 is FQDESV in the germline V gene (reference sequence). The ends lost 10 bases at V and 5 bases at J; junction bases unmatched: 11. The CDR3 contains 15 residues.

This clone was observed once. The chain recombines TRBV6-5 with TRBJ2-7; D might be TRBD2 (5 bases). The ends were cut back, 5 bases at V and 3 bases at J, with 8 bases in the middle. The CDR3 is 12 amino acids. Germline V gene data show CDR1 as MNHEY and CDR2 as SVGAGI. The CDR3 here is CASSTGIYEQYF. CDR3 DNA: TGTGCCAGCAGTACCGGGATCTACGAGCAGTACTTC.

The chain combines TRBV5-6 with TRBJ2-2; 7 bases line up with TRBD1. Looked up from germline, CDR1 is SGHDT and CDR2 is YYEEEE. This CDR3 has 17 amino acids. Trimming at V came to 4 bases and at J to 0 bases, leaving 9 bases not matched to a gene. The CDR3 DNA reads TGTGCCAGCAGCCGGCCACACAGGGGATCGAACACCGGGGAGCTGTTTTTT. It specifies CASSRPHRGSNTGELFF.

V usage is TRBV5-4 and J usage is TRBJ2-1; 9 nucleotides match TRBD1. This CDR3 spans 15 amino acids. Germline V gene lookup returns CDR1 SGHNT and CDR2 YYREEE (reference sequence). V lost 4 bases and J lost 0; bases outside the gene matches: 2. CDR3 bases: TGTGCCAGCAGCCCGGGACAGGGCTCCTACAATGAGCAGTTCTTC. Amino acid sequence: CASSPGQGSYNEQFF.

The rearrangement joins TRBV7-2 to TRBJ2-2; the D gene is possibly TRBD1 (6 bases). This CDR3 is built from 14 residues. Trimming stripped 2 bases from V and 6 bases from J, with 10 bases between. CDR1 is SGHTA, CDR2 FQGNSA, per germline. CDR3 sequence reads: CASSLNRAPGELFF. Written as DNA, the CDR3 is TGTGCCAGCAGCTTAAACAGGGCCCCCGGGGAGCTGTTTTTT.

V and J are TRBV28 and TRBJ2-1; TRBD2 matches at 8 bases. Unmatched junction bases numbered 8, after V lost 4 bases and J lost 3 bases. The germline V gene encodes CDR1 MDHEN and CDR2 SYDVKM. The length of the CDR3 is 16 residues. CDR3 DNA: TGTGCCAGCAGTTCCCTCCAGCGGGAGTTCTACAATGAGCAGTTCTTC. Amino acid sequence: CASSSLQREFYNEQFF.

This clone was seen more than once but under ten times. This chain uses TRBV7-9 with TRBJ1-5; TRBD1 is a possible D gene (5 bases). The V gene lost 1 base and the J gene lost 3 bases, with 10 bases spanning the gap. The CDR3 has 15 residues. Looked up from germline, CDR1 is SEHNR and CDR2 is FQNEAQ (reference sequence). This CDR3 reads CASSLGPGFNQPQHF. DNA of the CDR3: TGTGCCAGCAGCTTAGGACCAGGGTTCAATCAGCCCCAGCATTTT.

This clone has just one count. The CDR3 protein is CASSLGTASNQPQHF. CDR3 DNA sequence: TGTGCCAGCAGCCTCGGGACAGCTAGCAATCAGCCCCAGCATTTT. This chain joins TRBV5-8 and TRBJ1-5; 7 bases match TRBD1. Germline loops: CDR1 SGHTS, CDR2 YDEGEE. The V gene end was trimmed by 4 bases and the J gene end by 0 bases; junction bases not matched to a gene: 4. The CDR3 totals 15 residues. The full variable domain, its missing parts supplied by reference TRBV5-8 and TRBJ1-5, is EAGVTQSPTHLIKTRGQQATLRCSPISGHTSVYWYQQALGLGLQFLLWYDEGEERNRGNFPPRFSGRQFPNYSSELNVNALELEDSALYLCASSLGTASNQPQHFGDGTRLSIL.

The V gene is TRBV6-5, the J gene TRBJ2-1; possibly TRBD2 for D (5 bases). V dropped 6 bases and J dropped 0 bases, with 9 bases sitting between them. The CDR3 length is 14 residues. In germline, CDR1 is MNHEY, CDR2 SVGAGI. The CDR3 loop reads CASRRESSYNEQFF. The DNA for the CDR3 is TGTGCCAGCAGACGGGAAAGCTCCTACAATGAGCAGTTCTTC.

The chain combines TRBV19 with TRBJ2-2; 12 bases map to TRBD1. The CDR3 consists of 15 residues. Germline V gives CDR1 LNHDA, CDR2 SQIVND (reference sequence). V was pared by 3 bases and J by 7 bases, with 3 bases of the junction left unmatched. The CDR3 DNA reads TGTGCCAGTAGTATTGGGACAGGGGGCGGCGGGGAGCTGTTTTTT. Residues: CASSIGTGGGGELFF.

The rearrangement joins TRBV7-9 to TRBJ1-1; D may be TRBD1 (5 bases). V lost 8 bases and J 4 bases, leaving 17 bases between the germline ends. The CDR3 is made up of 14 amino acids. CDR1 and CDR2 from the germline V gene are SEHNR and FQNEAQ (reference sequence). This CDR3 is CASEWGSSATEAFF. The CDR3 DNA reads TGTGCCAGCGAATGGGGCAGCAGCGCCACTGAAGCTTTCTTT.

The chain is built from TRBV19 and TRBJ2-1; D might be TRBD1 (5 bases). Per germline, CDR1 LNHDA and CDR2 SQIVND (reference sequence). This CDR3 has 16 amino acids. The ends were cut back, 5 bases at V and 7 bases at J, with 21 bases in the middle. CDR3 amino acids: CASSDSAGMGRNEQFF. Written as DNA, the CDR3 is TGTGCCAGTAGTGACTCTGCAGGGATGGGGCGAAATGAGCAGTTCTTC.

J is TRBJ2-5 and V is TRBV19, with a tentative D call TRBD2 (6 bases). CDR3 size: 14 residues. Looked up from germline, CDR1 is LNHDA and CDR2 is SQIVND (reference sequence). V was cut by 5 bases and J by 5 bases, with 15 bases left in between. CDR3 nucleotides: TGTGCCAGTAGTGGTACTGGCGGGGCCGAGACCCAGTACTTC. Protein: CASSGTGGAETQYF.

The chain combines TRBV19 with TRBJ2-1; TRBD1 matches at 7 bases. Germline-derived CDR1 and CDR2 are LNHDA and SQIVND (reference sequence). V shed 6 bases and J 9 bases; nucleotides not matched to a gene: 17. CDR3 length: 16 amino acids. CDR3 DNA: TGTGCCAGTAGAAGACTGATTGACAGGGACATGGGTGAGCAGTTCTTC. This sequence encodes CASRRLIDRDMGEQFF.

The chain carries TRBV5-1 and TRBJ1-4; 10 bases map to TRBD1. The CDR3 is made up of 16 amino acids. Germline lookup yields CDR1 SGHRS and CDR2 YFSETQ. Germline trimming cut 3 bases from V and 8 bases from J; bases unmatched to any gene: 10. The CDR3 DNA is TGCGCCAGCAGCTCGACTGCCGGGACAGGGGCCGAAAAACTGTTTTTT. Protein product: CASSSTAGTGAEKLFF.

This chain uses TRBV19 with TRBJ2-5; TRBD1 matches 8 bases. The V gene's germline CDR1 is LNHDA and CDR2 SQIVND (reference sequence). This CDR3 spans 15 amino acids. V gave up 5 bases and J gave up 4 bases; unmatched junction bases: 9. The CDR3 sequence is CASSSSTGAGETQYF. DNA of the CDR3: TGTGCCAGTAGTTCATCGACAGGGGCCGGAGAGACCCAGTACTTC. Variable domain in full (rest from reference TRBV19 and TRBJ2-5): DGGITQSPKYLFRKEGQNVTLSCEQNLNHDAMYWYRQDPGQGLRLIYYSQIVNDFQKGDIAEGYSVSREKKESFPLTVTSAQKNPTAFYLCASSSSTGAGETQYFGPGTRLLVL.

The chain combines TRBV7-3 with TRBJ2-5, with 7 bases fitting TRBD2. Germline values: CDR1 SGHTA, CDR2 FQGTGA. The V segment lost 1 base and the J segment 4 bases; nucleotides outside the gene matches: 6. CDR3 size: 15 residues. The CDR3 DNA sequence: TGTGCCAGCAGCTTAAATGGTCTAGCGGCAGAGACCCAGTACTTC. Residues: CASSLNGLAAETQYF. The whole variable domain, remainder taken from reference TRBV7-3 and TRBJ2-5, is GAGVSQTPSNKVTEKGKYVELRCDPISGHTALYWYRQSLGQGPEFLIYFQGTGAADDSGLPNDRFFAVRPEGSVSTLKIQRTERGDSAVYLCASSLNGLAAETQYFGPGTRLLVL.

This rearrangement joins TRBV9 to TRBJ1-4; 8 bases line up with TRBD1. J was trimmed by 7 bases and V by 4 bases; bases with no gene match: 15. The CDR3 runs to 17 residues. CDR1 is SGDLS, CDR2 YYNGEE, per germline. The chain's CDR3 is CASSSRLQGARSEKLFF. CDR3 bases: TGTGCCAGCAGCTCAAGGCTCCAGGGGGCGAGGAGTGAAAAACTGTTTTTT.

The V call is TRBV3-1 (or the pseudogene TRBV3-2), the J call TRBJ1-5; 7 nucleotides agree with TRBD1. Unmatched junction bases numbered 8, after V lost 1 base and J lost 5 bases. In germline, CDR1 is LGHDT, CDR2 YNNKEL (reference sequence). The CDR3 has 16 residues. Here the CDR3 reads CASSQGPPGQHQPQHF. The CDR3 DNA follows: TGTGCCAGCAGCCAAGGACCTCCGGGACAGCATCAGCCCCAGCATTTT.

The rearrangement joins TRBV10-3 to TRBJ2-2; maybe TRBD2 (5 bases). Between the trimmed V and J ends, which lost 0 bases and 3 bases, there was a span of 11 bases. Germline-derived CDR1 and CDR2 are ENHRY and SYGVKD. This CDR3 spans 16 amino acids. The CDR3 protein is CAISESASPDTGELFF. The DNA for the CDR3 is TGTGCCATCAGTGAGTCGGCTAGCCCCGACACCGGGGAGCTGTTTTTT.

The rearrangement links TRBV12-3 or TRBV12-4 to TRBJ2-7, with 8 bases aligning to TRBD1. The CDR3 contains 12 residues. After removal of 7 bases from V and 6 bases from J, the junction contained 5 bases not matched to a gene. CDR3 DNA: TGTGCCAGCACCAGGACAGGGTCCGAGCAGTACTTC. It translates to CASTRTGSEQYF.

This clone was observed a few times. The CDR3 DNA reads as TGTGCCAGCAGCTTGCGTGGGGTAGCGTACAATGAGCAGTTCTTC. It is translated as CASSLRGVAYNEQFF. V gene TRBV7-9 combines with J gene TRBJ2-1; D is perhaps TRBD2 (5 bases). The V end lost 3 bases, the J end lost 4 bases, and 13 bases lay between the germline ends. CDR3 length: 15 residues. From germline, CDR1 is SEHNR and CDR2 FQNEAQ (reference sequence).

V gene TRBV24-1 combines with J gene TRBJ2-3, with D unresolved. Deletions cut 1 base from V and 2 bases from J, with 6 bases between. Germline CDR1 reads KGHDR; CDR2 reads SFDVKD. The CDR3 covers 14 residues. The DNA of the CDR3 is TGTGCCACCAGTGATTTCTACCTCACAGATACGCAGTATTTT. It specifies CATSDFYLTDTQYF.

In DNA form, the CDR3 reads TGTGCCAGCAGCCTCGGACAGAAGGAGATGGCTTTCTTT. This translates into CASSLGQKEMAFF. V gene TRBV3-1 (or the pseudogene TRBV3-2) combines with J gene TRBJ1-1; a weak D match, TRBD1 (6 bases). Trimming took 4 bases from V and 11 from J, leaving 17 bases between them. The V gene's germline CDR1 is LGHDT and CDR2 YNNKEL (reference sequence). The CDR3 totals 13 residues.